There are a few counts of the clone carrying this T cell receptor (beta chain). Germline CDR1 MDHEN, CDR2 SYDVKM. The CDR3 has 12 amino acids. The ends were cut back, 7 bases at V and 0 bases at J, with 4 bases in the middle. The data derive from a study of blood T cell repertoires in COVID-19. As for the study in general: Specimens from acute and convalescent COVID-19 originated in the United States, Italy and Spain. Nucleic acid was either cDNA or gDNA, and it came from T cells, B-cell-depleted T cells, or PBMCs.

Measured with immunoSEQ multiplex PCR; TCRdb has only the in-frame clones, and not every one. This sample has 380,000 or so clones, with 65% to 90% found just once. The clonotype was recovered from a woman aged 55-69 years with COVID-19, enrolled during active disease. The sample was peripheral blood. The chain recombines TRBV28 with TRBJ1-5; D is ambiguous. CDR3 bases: TGTGCCAGCACTTATAGCAATCAGCCCCAGCATTTT. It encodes CASTYSNQPQHF.